Listed here are 25 T cell receptor beta chains from one sample, sequenced in a study of identifying expanded T cells in peripheral blood. The table came from immunoSEQ multiplex PCR; TCRdb's copy has only in-frame clones and leaves some out. The table has about 78,000 clones, 84% seen once. The specimen was blood. Every receptor here comes from a person aged 18 to 75 in good health.

This clone is a singleton in its sample. V gene TRBV9 combines with J gene TRBJ2-1; D unresolved. V lost 3 bases and J 0 bases, leaving 10 bases between the germline ends. CDR1 and CDR2 (germline): SGDLS, YYNGEE. The CDR3 is 15 residues long. This chain's CDR3 is CASSGSASSYNEQFF. CDR3 coding DNA: TGTGCCAGCAGCGGATCAGCTAGCTCCTACAATGAGCAGTTCTTC.

The rearrangement links TRBV4-3 to TRBJ2-7; 7 nucleotides match TRBD2. V shed 2 bases, J shed 3 bases, and the junction held 10 bases outside the gene matches. The CDR3 covers 16 residues. CDR1 is LGHNA, CDR2 YSLEER, per germline. The CDR3 coding sequence is TGCGCCAGCAGCCAATCGTCCGGCGGGAGTCTCTACGAGCAGTACTTC. Its protein is CASSQSSGGSLYEQYF.

This clone was detected once. A read error may produce the germline difference seen at one junction end. The V and J genes are TRBV7-7 and TRBJ2-5; D uncertain. The CDR3 runs 14 residues. CDR1 and CDR2 (germline): SSHAT, FNYEAQ (reference sequence). The CDR3 here is CASSPSRSVETQYF. The DNA for the CDR3 is TGTGCTAGCAGCCCGTCCCGGAGCGTGGAGACCCAGTACTTC. Full variable domain (remainder filled in from reference TRBV7-7 and TRBJ2-5): GAGVSQSPRYKVTKRGQDVTLRCDPISSHATLYWYQQALGQGPEFLTYFNYEAQPDKSGLPSDRFSAERPEGSISTLTIQRTEQRDSAMYRCASSPSRSVETQYFGPGTRLLVL.

J is TRBJ1-1 and V is TRBV6-5; tentative D call: TRBD1 (6 bases). Germline CDR1 and CDR2: MNHEY and SVGAGI. The V end was cut by 4 bases, the J end by 4 bases, with 19 bases between. The CDR3 extends over 16 amino acids. In nucleotides, the CDR3 is TGTGCCAGCAGTTCCCATTCCGGGCAGACAGGCACTGAAGCTTTCTTT. Translating gives CASSSHSGQTGTEAFF.

The chain is built from TRBV6-5 and TRBJ2-1, with TRBD2 identical over 8 bases. The CDR3 has 14 amino acids. Trimming cost V 2 bases and J 9 bases; bases outside gene matches: 6. Germline V gene lookup returns CDR1 MNHEY and CDR2 SVGAGI. CDR3 DNA: TGTGCCAGCAGTTACGGGGTAGCGGGATTTGAGCAGTTCTTC. It is translated as CASSYGVAGFEQFF.

The chain carries TRBV19 and TRBJ1-1; 7 positions match TRBD1. V gave up 5 bases and J gave up 0 bases; unmatched junction bases: 24. Per germline, CDR1 LNHDA and CDR2 SQIVND (reference sequence). The CDR3 length is 21 residues. CDR3 protein: CASSPRTGSELASFMNTEAFF. The CDR3 nucleotides read TGTGCCAGTAGTCCCAGGACAGGCAGCGAATTGGCCTCATTCATGAACACTGAAGCTTTCTTT.

The V and J genes are TRBV9 and TRBJ2-5, with 7 bases identical to TRBD2. In germline, CDR1 is SGDLS, CDR2 YYNGEE. V gave up 2 bases and J gave up 0 bases; unmatched junction bases: 19. The length of the CDR3 is 20 residues. In nucleotides, the CDR3 is TGTGCCAGCAGCGTGGGCACGGGGAGGGCCGACGTTGGTAACCAAGAGACCCAGTACTTC. This gives the protein CASSVGTGRADVGNQETQYF.

This rearrangement joins TRBV28 to TRBJ2-7; 11 bases match TRBD2. The length of the CDR3 is 15 residues. Germline V gives CDR1 MDHEN, CDR2 SYDVKM. With V trimmed by 5 bases and J by 3 bases, 6 bases remained unmatched. CDR3 loop: CASSRQGLAVYEQYF. For the CDR3, the DNA is TGTGCCAGCAGTCGGCAGGGACTAGCGGTCTACGAGCAGTACTTC.

This sequence joins TRBV9 and TRBJ2-5, with D perhaps being TRBD1 or TRBD2 (5 bases each). CDR3 size: 17 residues. Trimming left V 4 bases short and J 1 base short, with 20 bases between. CDR1 and CDR2 from the germline V gene are SGDLS and YYNGEE. The chain's CDR3 is CASSFSPRGRIQETQYF. The CDR3 DNA follows: TGTGCCAGCAGCTTTTCCCCCCGGGGACGGATCCAAGAGACCCAGTACTTC.

J is TRBJ2-7 and V is TRBV6-6, with D possibly called TRBD1 or TRBD2 (5 bases each). Trimming took 6 bases from V and 3 from J, leaving 12 bases between them. Germline V gives CDR1 MNHNY, CDR2 SVGAGI (reference sequence). The length of the CDR3 is 13 residues. The CDR3 bases are TGTGCCAGCAGCCGGGACGGTAGCTACGAGCAGTACTTC. Protein sequence: CASSRDGSYEQYF.

V usage is TRBV7-2 and J usage is TRBJ2-7; the D call may be TRBD1 or TRBD2 (5 bases each). This CDR3 region has 11 residues. CDR1 and CDR2 (germline): SGHTA, FQGNSA. V gave up 3 bases and J gave up 6 bases, with 6 bases separating them. CDR3 DNA sequence: TGTGCCAGCAGCTTTGGGGGCGAGCAGTACTTC. Its translation is CASSFGGEQYF.

The chain combines TRBV7-6 with TRBJ2-7, with D possibly TRBD1 on 5 matching bases. V lost 4 bases to trimming and J lost 0 bases, with 7 bases between them. This CDR3 spans 13 amino acids. Germline-derived CDR1 and CDR2 are SGHVS and FNYEAQ. CDR3 sequence reads: CASSSTGSYEQYF. The CDR3 DNA follows: TGTGCCAGCAGCTCTACAGGCTCCTACGAGCAGTACTTC.

The J gene is TRBJ2-7, the V gene TRBV5-1, with TRBD2 identical over 7 bases. V shed 0 bases, J shed 7 bases, and the junction held 10 bases outside the gene matches. The CDR3 sequence is 15 residues long. From germline, CDR1 is SGHRS and CDR2 YFSETQ. DNA of the CDR3: TGCGCCAGCAGCTTGGACGGGCCAGGGCGGGGGGAGCAGTACTTC. Translation: CASSLDGPGRGEQYF.

The chain employs TRBV5-5 and TRBJ2-7; 9 bases are shared with TRBD2. CDR1 is SGHKS, CDR2 YYEKEE, per germline (reference sequence). J gave up 2 bases and V 2 bases, and 2 bases lay outside the gene matches. The CDR3 runs to 14 residues. CDR3 sequence (DNA): TGTGCCAGCAGCTTTAGCGGGAGTCCCTACGAGCAGTACTTC. It specifies CASSFSGSPYEQYF.

The chain combines TRBV2 with TRBJ1-5; 7 bases align to TRBD1. The germline V gene encodes CDR1 SNHLY and CDR2 FYNNEI. Germline trimming cut 6 bases from V and 2 bases from J; bases unmatched to any gene: 10. The CDR3 has 16 residues. CDR3 sequence: CASSERGQPGNQPQHF. CDR3 coding DNA: TGTGCCAGCAGCGAAAGGGGACAGCCAGGCAATCAGCCCCAGCATTTT.

The rearrangement joins TRBV6-1 to TRBJ2-2, with D tentatively TRBD1 or TRBD2 (5 bases each). Germline values: CDR1 MNHNS, CDR2 SASEGT. Trimming took 7 bases from V and 1 from J, leaving 10 bases between them. The CDR3 loop spans 14 amino acids. The CDR3, as DNA: TGTGCCAGCACGGGGCAGGGGAACACCGGGGAGCTGTTTTTT. This sequence encodes CASTGQGNTGELFF.

The chain links TRBV5-1 to TRBJ2-7; the D call may be TRBD1 or TRBD2 (6 bases each). Germline lookup yields CDR1 SGHRS and CDR2 YFSETQ. The V end was cut by 6 bases, the J end by 5 bases, with 18 bases between. The CDR3 contains 14 residues. The CDR3 sequence is CASTKGGVGHEQYF. The CDR3 DNA reads as TGCGCCAGCACTAAGGGGGGAGTGGGTCACGAGCAGTACTTC. The variable domain in full, with the rest retrieved from reference TRBV5-1 and TRBJ2-7, is KAGVTQTPRYLIKTRGQQVTLSCSPISGHRSVSWYQQTPGQGLQFLFEYFSETQRNKGNFPGRFSGRQFSNSRSEMNVSTLELGDSALYLCASTKGGVGHEQYFGPGTRLTVT.

The chain employs TRBV4-2 and TRBJ2-1, with D possibly being TRBD2 (6 bases). CDR1 and CDR2 (germline): LGHNA, YNFKEQ. The CDR3 extends over 16 amino acids. The V and J ends lost 0 bases and 1 base respectively, with 10 bases between them. CDR3: CASSQDEGTSYNEQFF. As DNA, the CDR3 is TGTGCCAGCAGCCAAGATGAGGGGACTTCCTACAATGAGCAGTTCTTC.

This clone is medium-sized in the sample. This chain uses TRBV29-1 with TRBJ2-7; 8 positions match TRBD1. The germline V gene encodes CDR1 SQVTM and CDR2 ANQGSEA. The CDR3 covers 12 residues. Trimming cost V 7 bases and J 3 bases; bases outside gene matches: 5. The DNA for the CDR3 is TGCAGCGCGGGGGACAGGAGCTACGAGCAGTACTTC. Protein product: CSAGDRSYEQYF.

By sample fraction, this clone is medium-sized. The chain recombines TRBV5-4 with TRBJ1-4; D is unresolved. Germline CDR1 reads SGHNT; CDR2 reads YYREEE (reference sequence). V was shortened by 6 bases and J by 2 bases, with 8 bases between the two germline ends. This CDR3 is 13 amino acids long. The CDR3 protein is CASTSGTNEKLFF. CDR3 DNA sequence: TGTGCCAGCACAAGTGGCACTAATGAAAAACTGTTTTTT.

This clone was detected a few times. The chain combines TRBV25-1 with TRBJ1-1; D unclear. Germline CDR1 and CDR2: MGHDK and SYGVNS. The CDR3 consists of 11 residues. Trimming took off 2 bases at V and 5 bases at J, with 3 bases between the two ends. The CDR3 coding sequence is TGTGCCAGCAGTGAAGGGACTGAAGCTTTCTTT. It specifies CASSEGTEAFF.

The chain carries TRBV6-6 and TRBJ1-2; the D gene is possibly TRBD1 (6 bases). CDR1 and CDR2 from the germline V gene are MNHNY and SVGAGI (reference sequence). CDR3 length: 15 residues. The V end lost 6 bases, the J end lost 0 bases, and 14 bases lay between the germline ends. The CDR3 sequence is CASSLTGPTNYGYTF. In nucleotides, the CDR3 is TGTGCCAGCAGCCTTACAGGGCCGACTAACTATGGCTACACCTTC.

The V call is TRBV7-2, the J call TRBJ1-4, with D possibly being TRBD1 (6 bases). Trimming removed 6 bases at V and 7 bases at J, with 24 bases between. CDR1 and CDR2 from the germline V gene are SGHTA and FQGNSA. The CDR3 is 17 residues long. In DNA form, the CDR3 reads TGTGCCAGCAGTCTAACAGGGTCGCAGGGTTTTACTGAAAAACTGTTTTTT. It translates to CASSLTGSQGFTEKLFF.

The chain employs TRBV5-1 and TRBJ2-2, with TRBD1 matching over 9 bases. CDR1 and CDR2 (germline): SGHRS, YFSETQ. The trim removed 0 bases at V and 6 bases at J, leaving 6 bases unmatched. CDR3 length: 16 amino acids. The CDR3 coding sequence is TGCGCCAGCAGCTTGGGACAGGGGGTGACGGCCGGGGAGCTGTTTTTT. Translating gives CASSLGQGVTAGELFF.

A single count supports this clone. The rearrangement joins TRBV9 to TRBJ2-3; the D gene is possibly TRBD2 (6 bases). This CDR3 spans 15 amino acids. Germline assignment: CDR1 SGDLS and CDR2 YYNGEE. The germline V and J ends were trimmed by 0 bases and 1 base, with 9 bases remaining between them. The CDR3 protein is CASSVDPGGTDTQYF. The DNA of the CDR3 is TGTGCCAGCAGCGTAGATCCGGGGGGCACAGATACGCAGTATTTT.